This T cell receptor beta chain was identified during a study of shared T cell receptors in the human thymus. The V gene lost 3 bases and the J gene lost 8 bases, with 15 bases spanning the gap. In germline, CDR1 is SGDLS, CDR2 YYNGEE. This CDR3 has 14 residues. Data came from immunoSEQ multiplex PCR; TCRdb stores just in-frame clones and leaves some out. The table includes under 850,000 clones, approximately 88% detected once. This sample also appeared in a second study, on human thymus T cells. That work contributes: Thymic samples were excised during corrective heart operations. V and J gene usage appeared biased in thymic and blood repertoires.

This chain joins TRBV9 and TRBJ1-3; perhaps TRBD1 as D (5 bases). This TCR was sampled from a boy in the first two years of life with a congenital heart defect. The sample comprised thymocytes. This CDR3 is CASSGRAPGDTIYF. The CDR3 nucleotides are TGTGCCAGCAGCGGCCGGGCCCCGGGGGACACCATATATTTT.